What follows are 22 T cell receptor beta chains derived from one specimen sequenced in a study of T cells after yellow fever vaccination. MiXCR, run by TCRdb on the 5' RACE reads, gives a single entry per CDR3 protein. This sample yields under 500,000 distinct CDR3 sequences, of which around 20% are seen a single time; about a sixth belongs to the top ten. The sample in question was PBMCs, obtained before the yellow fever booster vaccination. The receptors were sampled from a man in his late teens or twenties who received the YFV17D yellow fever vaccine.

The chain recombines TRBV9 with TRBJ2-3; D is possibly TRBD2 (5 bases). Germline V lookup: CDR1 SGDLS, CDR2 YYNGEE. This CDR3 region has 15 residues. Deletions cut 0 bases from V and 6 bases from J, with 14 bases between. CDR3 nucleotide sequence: TGTGCCAGCAGCGTAGAACGGGGTTGGGCCGATACGCAGTATTTT. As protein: CASSVERGWADTQYF.

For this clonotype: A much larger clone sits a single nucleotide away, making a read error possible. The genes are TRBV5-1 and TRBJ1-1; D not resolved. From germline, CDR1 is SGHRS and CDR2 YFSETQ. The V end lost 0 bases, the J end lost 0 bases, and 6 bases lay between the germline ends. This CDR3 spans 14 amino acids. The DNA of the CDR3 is TGCGCCAGCAGCTTGGAACGGATGAACACTGAAGCTTTCTTT. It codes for CASSLERMNTEAFF.

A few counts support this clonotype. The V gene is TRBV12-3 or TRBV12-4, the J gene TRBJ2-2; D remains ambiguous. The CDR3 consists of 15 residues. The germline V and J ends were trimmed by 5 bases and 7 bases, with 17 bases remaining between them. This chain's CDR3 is CASSPKGVFIGELFF. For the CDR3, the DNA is TGTGCCAGCAGTCCCAAAGGTGTATTTATCGGGGAGCTGTTTTTT.

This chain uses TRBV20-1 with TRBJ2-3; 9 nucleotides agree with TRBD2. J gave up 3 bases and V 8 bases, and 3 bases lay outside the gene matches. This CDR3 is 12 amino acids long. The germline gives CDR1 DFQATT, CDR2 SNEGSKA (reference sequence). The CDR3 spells CSQSGGTDTQYF. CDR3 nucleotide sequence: TGCAGTCAAAGCGGGGGGACAGATACGCAGTATTTT.

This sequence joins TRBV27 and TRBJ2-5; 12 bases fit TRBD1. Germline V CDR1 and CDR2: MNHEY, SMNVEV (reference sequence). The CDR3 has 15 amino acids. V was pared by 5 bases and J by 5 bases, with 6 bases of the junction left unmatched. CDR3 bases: TGTGCCAGCAGTACCGGGACAGGGGGCGCGGAGACCCAGTACTTC. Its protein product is CASSTGTGGAETQYF.

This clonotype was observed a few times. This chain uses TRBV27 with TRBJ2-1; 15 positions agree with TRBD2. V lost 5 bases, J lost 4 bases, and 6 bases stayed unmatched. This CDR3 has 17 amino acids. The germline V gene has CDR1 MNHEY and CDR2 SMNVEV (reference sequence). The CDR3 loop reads CASSPGLAGGLYNEQFF. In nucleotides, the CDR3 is TGTGCCAGCAGTCCGGGACTAGCGGGGGGCCTTTACAATGAGCAGTTCTTC.

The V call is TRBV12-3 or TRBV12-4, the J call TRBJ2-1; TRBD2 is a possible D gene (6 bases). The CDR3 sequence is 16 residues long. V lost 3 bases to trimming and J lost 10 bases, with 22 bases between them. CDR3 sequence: CASSFVSGTPMWEQFF. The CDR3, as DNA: TGTGCCAGCAGTTTCGTTTCCGGGACTCCTATGTGGGAGCAGTTCTTC.

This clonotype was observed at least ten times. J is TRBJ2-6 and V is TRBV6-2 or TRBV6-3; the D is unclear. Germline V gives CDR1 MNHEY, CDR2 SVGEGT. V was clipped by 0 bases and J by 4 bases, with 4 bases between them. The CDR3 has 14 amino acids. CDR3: CASSYSPGANVLTF. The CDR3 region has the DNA TGTGCCAGCAGTTACTCGCCCGGGGCCAACGTCCTGACTTTC.

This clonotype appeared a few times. In DNA, the CDR3 is TGTGCCACCAGCACCCAACCCGGGGTCACAGATACGCAGTATTTT. Protein product: CATSTQPGVTDTQYF. The chain recombines TRBV15 with TRBJ2-3; TRBD2 is a possible D gene (5 bases). This CDR3 is built from 15 residues. Trimming took off 4 bases at V and 2 bases at J, with 13 bases between the two ends. Per the germline V gene, CDR1 is LNHNV and CDR2 is YYDKDF (reference sequence).

Here the CDR3 reads CASSPQGADSPLHF. CDR3 bases: TGCGCCAGCAGCCCACAGGGGGCGGATTCACCCCTCCACTTT. The V and J genes are TRBV5-1 and TRBJ1-6, with TRBD1 identical over 9 bases. V was clipped by 4 bases and J by 8 bases; unmatched bases: 4. Germline V lookup: CDR1 SGHRS, CDR2 YFSETQ. The CDR3 contains 14 residues.

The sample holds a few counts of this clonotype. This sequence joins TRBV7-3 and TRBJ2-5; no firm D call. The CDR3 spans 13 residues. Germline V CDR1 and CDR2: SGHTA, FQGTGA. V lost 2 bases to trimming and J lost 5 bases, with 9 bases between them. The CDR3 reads CASSLFPMETQYF. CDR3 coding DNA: TGTGCCAGCAGCTTATTTCCTATGGAGACCCAGTACTTC.

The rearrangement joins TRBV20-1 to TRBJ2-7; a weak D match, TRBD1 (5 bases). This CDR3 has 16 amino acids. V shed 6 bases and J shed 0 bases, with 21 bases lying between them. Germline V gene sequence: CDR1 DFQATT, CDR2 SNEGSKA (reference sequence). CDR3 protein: CSATETGPFGSYEQYF. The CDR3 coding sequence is TGCAGTGCCACCGAAACAGGACCCTTTGGCTCCTACGAGCAGTACTTC.

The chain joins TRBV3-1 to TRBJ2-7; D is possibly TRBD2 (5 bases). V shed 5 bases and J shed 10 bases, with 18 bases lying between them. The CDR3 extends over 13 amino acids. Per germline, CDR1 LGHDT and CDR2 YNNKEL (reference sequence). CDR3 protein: CASSTIRGALQYV. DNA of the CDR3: TGTGCCAGCAGCACGATTCGGGGTGCACTTCAGTACGTC.

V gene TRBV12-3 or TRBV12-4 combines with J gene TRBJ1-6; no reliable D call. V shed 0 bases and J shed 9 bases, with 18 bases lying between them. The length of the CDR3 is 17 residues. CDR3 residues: CASSLAQSGKLFSPLHF. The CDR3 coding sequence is TGTGCCAGCAGTTTAGCGCAGTCAGGAAAGTTGTTTTCACCCCTCCACTTT.

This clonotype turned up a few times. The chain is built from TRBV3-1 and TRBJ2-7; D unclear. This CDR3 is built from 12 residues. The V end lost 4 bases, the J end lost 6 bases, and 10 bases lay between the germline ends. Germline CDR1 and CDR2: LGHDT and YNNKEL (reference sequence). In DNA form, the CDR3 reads TGTGCCAGCAGCCGCGGACCTCTCGAGCAGTACTTC. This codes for CASSRGPLEQYF.

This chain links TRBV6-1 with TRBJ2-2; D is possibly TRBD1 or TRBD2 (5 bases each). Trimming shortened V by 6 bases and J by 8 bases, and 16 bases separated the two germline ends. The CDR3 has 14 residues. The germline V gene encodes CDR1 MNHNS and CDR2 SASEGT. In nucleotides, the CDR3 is TGTGCCAGCAGGGGACCGTCCCGCGTGGGGGAGCTGTTTTTT. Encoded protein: CASRGPSRVGELFF.

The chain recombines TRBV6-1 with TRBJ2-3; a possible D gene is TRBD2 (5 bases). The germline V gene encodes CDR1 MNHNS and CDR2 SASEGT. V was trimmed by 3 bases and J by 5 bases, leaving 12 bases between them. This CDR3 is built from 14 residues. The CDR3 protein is CASSDWTAEDTQYF. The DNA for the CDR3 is TGTGCCAGCAGTGATTGGACTGCCGAAGATACGCAGTATTTT.

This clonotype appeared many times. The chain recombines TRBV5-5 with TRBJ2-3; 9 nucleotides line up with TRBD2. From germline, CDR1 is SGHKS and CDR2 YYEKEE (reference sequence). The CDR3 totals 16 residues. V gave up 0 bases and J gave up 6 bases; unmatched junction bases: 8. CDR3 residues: CASSLEAGGWTDTQYF. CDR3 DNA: TGTGCCAGCAGCTTGGAAGCGGGGGGCTGGACTGATACGCAGTATTTT. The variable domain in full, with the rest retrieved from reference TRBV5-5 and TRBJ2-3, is DAGVTQSPTHLIKTRGQQVTLRCSPISGHKSVSWYQQVLGQGPQFIFQYYEKEERGRGNFPDRFSARQFPNYSSELNVNALLLGDSALYLCASSLEAGGWTDTQYFGPGTRLTVL.

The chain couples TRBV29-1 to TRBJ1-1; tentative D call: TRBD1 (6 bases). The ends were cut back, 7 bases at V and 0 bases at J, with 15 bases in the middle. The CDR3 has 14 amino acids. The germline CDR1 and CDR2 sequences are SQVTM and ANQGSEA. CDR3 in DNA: TGCAGCGGGGGGATGGACAGCATGAACACTGAAGCTTTCTTT. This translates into CSGGMDSMNTEAFF. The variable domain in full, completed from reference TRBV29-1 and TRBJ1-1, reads SAVISQKPSRDICQRGTSLTIQCQVDSQVTMMFWYRQQPGQSLTLIATANQGSEATYESGFVIDKFPISRPNLTFSTLTVSNMSPEDSSIYLCSGGMDSMNTEAFFGQGTRLTVV.

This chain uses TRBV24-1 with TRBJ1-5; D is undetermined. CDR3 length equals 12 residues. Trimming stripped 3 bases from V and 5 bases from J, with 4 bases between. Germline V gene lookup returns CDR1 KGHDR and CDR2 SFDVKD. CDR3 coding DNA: TGTGCCACCAGTGATCAAGATCAGCCCCAGCATTTT. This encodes CATSDQDQPQHF.

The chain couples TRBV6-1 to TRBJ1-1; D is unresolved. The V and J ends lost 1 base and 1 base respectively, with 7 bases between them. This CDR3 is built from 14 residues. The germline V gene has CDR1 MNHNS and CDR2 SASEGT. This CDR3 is CASSEDWSNTEAFF. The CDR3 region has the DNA TGTGCCAGCAGTGAAGACTGGTCGAACACTGAAGCTTTCTTT.

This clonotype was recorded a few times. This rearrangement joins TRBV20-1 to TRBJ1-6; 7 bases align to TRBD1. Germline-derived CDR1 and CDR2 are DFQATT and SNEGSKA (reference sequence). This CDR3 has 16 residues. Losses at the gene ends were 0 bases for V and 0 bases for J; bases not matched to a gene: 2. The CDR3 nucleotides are TGCAGTGCTAGAGAGGGACAGAGCTCCTATAATTCACCCCTCCACTTT. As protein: CSAREGQSSYNSPLHF.